A single T cell receptor beta chain is shown here with its context. It has no known antigen specificity. No quality values exist for individual bases; no much larger clone is one base distant. The donors were included in the validation cohort of around 120 subjects, a group kept apart from the approximately 690-subject first cohort. Trimming removed 6 bases from V and 3 bases from J; the gene matches leave 6 bases unexplained. The germline V gene supplies CDR1 SQVTM and CDR2 ANQGSEA. CDR3 length: 13 amino acids, cysteine to phenylalanine. This entry keeps only the CDR3 DNA: 39 bases, framed from base 1. Library creation used the immunoSEQ multiplex PCR assay. As for the original processing: A statistical classification framework was developed to diagnose cytomegalovirus status using the catalog of TCR beta chain sequences. The immuneACCESS repertoire file appears here via TCRdb, limited to in-frame rearrangements. These files lack a portion of the clones; in checked studies, under half of the deficit traces to unresolved V genes, and the cause of the others is not known. The V and J calls and clone size come from that table; D and trimming were worked out from the DNA. The sample profile shows about 250,000 clones; over 75% of them were found once. 12% of the sample is taken by the ten largest.

This sample was included in a study of cytomegalovirus exposure and HLA in healthy donors (dated by TCRdb to the late 2010s). A note on the overall study: A later analysis indicated that the 130 or so validation repertoires were generated on the platform also employed for the approximately 670 repertoires of the first cohort. To predict cytomegalovirus infection status, the study brought together high-throughput TCR immunosequencing, statistical association of individual TCRs with disease status, and machine learning. Besides the first cohort of 550 to 750 subjects, a separate validation cohort made up of 120 or so different subjects was used. The aim of the study was to test whether cataloging public T cell receptors could identify signatures of past pathogen exposure.

Study-level results and caveats: In the study, some 160 TCR beta chains were listed as associated with cytomegalovirus. In both the original and validation cohorts, the classifier was reported to diagnose cytomegalovirus status with high specificity and sensitivity. Most TCR sequences were observed very rarely across donors, whereas some public TCRs were present in many individuals. In a later analysis, TCRs clustered in the first cohort were found to also tend to co-occur in the 100 to 150 validation repertoires, with approximately 95% of cluster scores above 0. The validation cohort had no HLA typing available for a later analysis, so co-occurrence within that cohort was assessed over all 130 or so repertoires. In vitro tests confirmed that a few of the cytomegalovirus-associated TCR beta chains recognize cytomegalovirus antigens. The authors suggested that the approach could potentially be extended to other disease states and immunological phenotypes.

Sequencing was performed on PBMCs. This sequence uses TRBV29-1 and TRBJ2-3; TRBD2 agrees with 7 junctional bases. The receptor comes from a man between 18 and 29 years old in good health and CMV-seropositive. CDR3 reads: CSVQSGKTDTQYF. The nucleotide sequence reads TGCAGCGTCCAAAGCGGGAAGACAGATACGCAGTATTTT.